These 28 T cell receptor beta chains were sequenced from one sample in a study of T-cell memory formation after mild COVID-19. Via MiXCR, TCRdb re-called the 5' RACE reads, giving one row per CDR3 protein. The sample consists of about 280,000 distinct CDR3 sequences, roughly 8% of them appearing once. The sequenced sample was PBMCs or a T cell subset sorted from them (not recorded which). The receptors here all came from a man between 18 and 35 years old who had mild COVID-19 (a few samples of this study predate the infection). Cell type and time point are not known.

This clonotype was picked up many times. The gene calls are TRBV28 and TRBJ1-5; maybe TRBD1 (5 bases). Germline-derived CDR1 and CDR2 are MDHEN and SYDVKM. This CDR3 spans 16 amino acids. The ends were cut back, 6 bases at V and 3 bases at J, with 18 bases in the middle. CDR3 in amino acids: CASSLPWGGDNQPQHF. The CDR3 nucleotides are TGTGCCAGCAGCTTGCCGTGGGGGGGGGACAATCAGCCCCAGCATTTT.

CDR3 sequence (DNA): TGTGCCATCAGGGTTACCCAGGTCACAGATACGCAGTATTTT. This codes for CAIRVTQVTDTQYF. The chain couples TRBV10-3 to TRBJ2-3; D gene uncertain. V was cut by 6 bases and J by 2 bases, with 12 bases left in between. Germline V gene sequence: CDR1 ENHRY, CDR2 SYGVKD. CDR3 length: 14 amino acids.

This chain uses TRBV20-1 with TRBJ1-2, with D uncertain. The V and J ends lost 2 bases and 3 bases respectively, with 4 bases between them. The CDR3 totals 11 residues. CDR1 and CDR2 (germline): DFQATT, SNEGSKA (reference sequence). As DNA, the CDR3 is TGCAGTGCTAGATACGACTATGGCTACACCTTC. As protein: CSARYDYGYTF.

This clonotype has only a few counts. The rearrangement uses TRBV21-1 and TRBJ2-3; the listed D gene, TRBD2, was not tested against the DNA. TRBV21-1 is shown as a pseudogene. The CDR3 covers 16 residues. CDR3 sequence: CASSKVTGGPTDTQYF. CDR3 DNA: TGTGCCAGCAGCAAAGTTACGGGGGGCCCCACAGATACGCAGTATTTT.

This clonotype was observed at least ten times. The chain carries TRBV7-2 and TRBJ2-1; 11 bases agree with TRBD2. From germline, CDR1 is SGHTA and CDR2 FQGNSA. CDR3 length: 16 residues. Unmatched junction bases numbered 8, after V lost 7 bases and J lost 3 bases. CDR3 amino acids: CASMPLTSGVYNEQFF. CDR3 nucleotide sequence: TGTGCCAGCATGCCACTGACTAGCGGGGTCTACAATGAGCAGTTCTTC.

The table lists this clonotype with many counts. The V call is TRBV20-1, the J call TRBJ2-7; TRBD1 might be the D (5 bases). V gave up 2 bases and J gave up 2 bases, with 19 bases separating them. The CDR3 contains 16 residues. Germline CDR1 reads DFQATT; CDR2 reads SNEGSKA (reference sequence). This chain's CDR3 is CSARSDLLTGAYEQYF. The DNA for the CDR3 is TGCAGTGCTAGATCCGACCTCCTAACAGGAGCCTACGAGCAGTACTTC.

This clonotype was picked up a small number of times. The gene calls are TRBV7-9 and TRBJ1-6, with D possibly TRBD1 on 5 matching bases. V lost 6 bases and J 13 bases, leaving 16 bases between the germline ends. CDR3 size: 13 residues. Germline V gives CDR1 SEHNR, CDR2 FQNEAQ (reference sequence). As DNA, the CDR3 is TGTGCCAGCAGTCCCCCCGAGGGGTCGCCCCTCCACTTT. It codes for CASSPPEGSPLHF.

This clonotype was counted at least ten times. The chain recombines TRBV4-3 with TRBJ1-5, with D possibly TRBD1 on 6 matching bases. This CDR3 is built from 15 residues. V was cut by 0 bases and J by 0 bases, with 6 bases left in between. Germline V lookup: CDR1 LGHNA, CDR2 YSLEER. CDR3 DNA: TGCGCCAGCAGCCAAGAACAGGGTAGCAATCAGCCCCAGCATTTT. As protein: CASSQEQGSNQPQHF.

This sequence joins TRBV24-1 and TRBJ1-2; the D gene is possibly TRBD1 (6 bases). The CDR3 loop spans 14 amino acids. Looked up from germline, CDR1 is KGHDR and CDR2 is SFDVKD. Between the trimmed V and J ends, which lost 6 bases and 6 bases, there was a span of 16 bases. The CDR3 nucleotides read TGTGCCACCAGTCCCTCTAGGGGGAATGATGGCTACACCTTC. This translates into CATSPSRGNDGYTF.

This clonotype was observed many times. The CDR3 bases are TGTGCCAGCTCGACAATGCCGGACTATGGCTACACCTTC. It is translated as CASSTMPDYGYTF. This rearrangement joins TRBV7-2 to TRBJ1-2, with D uncertain. From germline, CDR1 is SGHTA and CDR2 FQGNSA. V lost 8 bases, J lost 3 bases, and 13 bases lay in between. The CDR3 sequence is 13 residues long.

The chain has TRBV5-1 and TRBJ2-1; TRBD2 might be the D (6 bases). Germline CDR1 reads SGHRS; CDR2 reads YFSETQ. The CDR3 spans 16 residues. V gave up 4 bases and J gave up 4 bases, with 18 bases separating them. The CDR3 DNA is TGCGCCAGCAGCCCCGGCGGGACTGCAACGTACAATGAGCAGTTCTTC. Residues: CASSPGGTATYNEQFF.

This chain links TRBV5-4 with TRBJ2-6; TRBD1 is a possible D gene (5 bases). Trimming removed 2 bases at V and 0 bases at J, with 15 bases between. CDR1 is SGHNT and CDR2 is YYREEE in the germline V gene (reference sequence). The CDR3 contains 18 residues. CDR3 coding DNA: TGTGCCAGCAGCTTCGACAGCATTTTCAACTCTGGGGCCAACGTCCTGACTTTC. The encoded protein is CASSFDSIFNSGANVLTF.

There are a few counts of this clonotype. The chain links TRBV20-1 to TRBJ2-5; tentatively, D is TRBD2 (5 bases). CDR1 and CDR2 from the germline V gene are DFQATT and SNEGSKA (reference sequence). The germline V and J ends were trimmed by 4 bases and 5 bases, with 14 bases remaining between them. This CDR3 region has 13 residues. Written as DNA, the CDR3 is TGCAGTGCTATCCTTGGGAGCCGGGAGACCCAGTACTTC. Translation: CSAILGSRETQYF.

The rearrangement links TRBV10-3 to TRBJ2-3, with D unclear. Germline CDR1 is ENHRY and CDR2 is SYGVKD. The CDR3 totals 13 residues. With 8 bases removed from V and 0 bases from J, the gap between germline ends came to 9 bases. This chain's CDR3 is CAIRSISTDTQYF. The CDR3 bases are TGTGCCATCCGGTCGATTAGCACAGATACGCAGTATTTT.

This chain links TRBV5-1 with TRBJ1-1; D ambiguous. V lost 1 base to trimming and J lost 0 bases, with 10 bases between them. Germline assignment: CDR1 SGHRS and CDR2 YFSETQ. The CDR3 length is 15 residues. The CDR3: CASSLFLDMNTEAFF. CDR3 nucleotides: TGCGCCAGCAGCTTGTTCCTAGACATGAACACTGAAGCTTTCTTT.

The chain combines TRBV27 with TRBJ2-7; 9 bases are shared with TRBD1. Germline-derived CDR1 and CDR2 are MNHEY and SMNVEV (reference sequence). The CDR3 extends over 15 amino acids. The ends lost 6 bases at V and 2 bases at J; junction bases unmatched: 8. The CDR3 DNA follows: TGTGCCAGCAGACTTAAGGACAGGGGACCCTACGAGCAGTACTTC. It yields the protein CASRLKDRGPYEQYF.

This clonotype was counted many times. The V and J genes are TRBV29-1 and TRBJ2-3; D is uncertain. Germline V gives CDR1 SQVTM, CDR2 ANQGSEA. CDR3 size: 15 residues. Trimming cost V 4 bases and J 7 bases, with 21 bases left between them. The DNA for the CDR3 is TGCAGCGTTGTATTCTCCCTTCTAAGTGGGCATACGCAGTATTTT. This gives the protein CSVVFSLLSGHTQYF.

This clonotype was detected a few times. The chain recombines TRBV12-3 or TRBV12-4 with TRBJ2-5, with 8 bases identical to TRBD2. This CDR3 contains 15 residues. V shed 5 bases and J 2 bases; nucleotides not matched to a gene: 7. The CDR3 reads CASSPEGTSQETQYF. The CDR3 coding sequence is TGTGCCAGCAGTCCTGAGGGGACTAGTCAAGAGACCCAGTACTTC.

This clonotype has a count of ten or more. The V call is TRBV5-1, the J call TRBJ1-5; weak D call: TRBD1 (6 bases). This CDR3 comprises 15 residues. The ends were cut back, 1 base at V and 5 bases at J, with 13 bases in the middle. Per the germline V gene, CDR1 is SGHRS and CDR2 is YFSETQ. The CDR3 reads CASSLSPGDYQPQHF. The DNA for the CDR3 is TGCGCCAGCAGCTTGTCTCCAGGGGACTATCAGCCCCAGCATTTT.

The chain uses TRBV11-2 and TRBJ2-3; perhaps TRBD1 as D (6 bases). Trimming pared 1 base from V and 2 bases from J, leaving 10 bases between. This CDR3 spans 15 amino acids. The germline V gene has CDR1 SGHAT and CDR2 FQNNGV. CDR3 residues: CASSLGTAITDTQYF. The CDR3 bases are TGTGCCAGCAGCTTAGGGACAGCTATCACAGATACGCAGTATTTT.

This clonotype was picked up many times. This chain links TRBV11-2 with TRBJ1-2; D ambiguous. Germline V gene sequence: CDR1 SGHAT, CDR2 FQNNGV. CDR3 length: 14 residues. V was pared by 0 bases and J by 4 bases, with 9 bases between. DNA for the CDR3: TGTGCCAGCAGCTTAGATCATAGCTCCTATGGCTACACCTTC. Protein: CASSLDHSSYGYTF.

In this sample, this clonotype turned up many times. The chain carries TRBV7-2 and TRBJ1-1; D is unresolved. CDR1 and CDR2 (germline): SGHTA, FQGNSA. This CDR3 region has 14 residues. Trimming took off 0 bases at V and 4 bases at J, with 9 bases between the two ends. CDR3 DNA: TGTGCCAGCAGCTTAGCTGTCCCACTCACTGAAGCTTTCTTT. It yields the protein CASSLAVPLTEAFF.

The chain has TRBV6-5 and TRBJ1-6; D may be TRBD1 (5 bases). This CDR3 comprises 16 residues. V dropped 7 bases and J dropped 7 bases, with 20 bases sitting between them. CDR1 and CDR2 from the germline V gene are MNHEY and SVGAGI. This CDR3 reads CASMGPTGTENSPLHF. The CDR3 DNA follows: TGTGCCAGCATGGGTCCTACCGGGACGGAAAATTCACCCCTCCACTTT.

This clonotype was seen more than once but under ten times. The V call is TRBV5-1, the J call TRBJ1-5, with D perhaps TRBD1 (6 bases). Germline V gives CDR1 SGHRS, CDR2 YFSETQ. This CDR3 region has 15 residues. Trimming cost V 1 base and J 5 bases, with 13 bases left between them. The CDR3 reads CASSLFSGVDQPQHF. Written as DNA, the CDR3 is TGCGCCAGCAGCTTGTTCTCAGGGGTCGATCAGCCCCAGCATTTT.

The gene calls are TRBV12-3 or TRBV12-4 and TRBJ2-4, with a weak D call TRBD2 (5 bases). The CDR3 has 14 amino acids. V dropped 6 bases and J dropped 9 bases, with 18 bases sitting between them. CDR3 region: CASSPLRGFGIQYF. Here the CDR3 DNA reads TGTGCCAGCAGCCCCCTAAGAGGGTTTGGCATTCAGTACTTC.

This clonotype was seen at least ten times. V and J are TRBV7-2 and TRBJ2-5; D might be TRBD1 or TRBD2, each matching 5 bases. V lost 4 bases, J lost 1 base, and 19 bases lay in between. The CDR3 totals 17 residues. The germline CDR1 and CDR2 sequences are SGHTA and FQGNSA. CDR3 nucleotides: TGTGCCAGCAGCTCCCTCACGCTGGGGGAGATCCAAGAGACCCAGTACTTC. Protein: CASSSLTLGEIQETQYF.

This clonotype was counted between two and nine times. V and J are TRBV7-9 and TRBJ2-1, with 11 bases fitting TRBD2. Germline lookup yields CDR1 SEHNR and CDR2 FQNEAQ (reference sequence). V lost 6 bases to trimming and J lost 6 bases; unmatched junction nucleotides: 7. The CDR3 contains 15 residues. Here the CDR3 reads CASSALAGGVNEQFF. CDR3 nucleotide sequence: TGTGCCAGCAGTGCTCTAGCGGGGGGCGTCAATGAGCAGTTCTTC. Variable domain in full (rest from reference TRBV7-9 and TRBJ2-1): DTGVSQNPRHKITKRGQNVTFRCDPISEHNRLYWYRQTLGQGPEFLTYFQNEAQLEKSRLLSDRFSAERPKGSFSTLEIQRTEQGDSAMYLCASSALAGGVNEQFFGPGTRLTVL.

The chain uses TRBV12-3 or TRBV12-4 and TRBJ2-5; perhaps TRBD2 as D (5 bases). Trimming left V 5 bases short and J 2 bases short, with 12 bases between. This CDR3 spans 14 amino acids. The CDR3 loop is CASSTRVLQETQYF. The CDR3 nucleotides read TGTGCCAGCAGTACGAGGGTTCTTCAAGAGACCCAGTACTTC.